This paragraph covers one TCR beta chain sequence. This clonotype has a count of ten or more. The antigen it binds to is not known. The record has no base qualities; no much larger clone is one base away. This sample stems from a study of CD8 T cells in ankylosing spondylitis (dated by TCRdb to about 2017). In the study overall: The study set out to find disease-linked TCR variants by profiling T cell receptor beta repertoires in ankylosing spondylitis patients and healthy donors. The whole study cohort included over a hundred healthy donors and 20 to 30 ankylosing spondylitis patients. Samples of peripheral blood were taken, and for ankylosing spondylitis patients, synovial fluid was collected as well. The paper's findings and limits, for the study overall: The disease-linked clones had a CD8+ phenotype and were found at relatively low frequencies in peripheral blood. A TCR beta motif of eight highly homologous amino acid variants appeared characteristic of blood from ankylosing spondylitis patients. Some TCR beta motif variants had previously been reported in synovial fluid and blood of reactive arthritis patients, which suggested common disease-initiation mechanisms. The disease-linked clones were reported as significantly enriched in matched synovial fluid samples from ankylosing spondylitis patients.

Sequenced using an Illumina HiSeq 2500. TCR beta libraries were prepared by quantitative 5'-RACE with molecular barcodes. As for the authors' bioinformatics: Disease-linked TCR variants were identified with a new computational method built on a probabilistic model of VDJ rearrangement. TCRdb reprocessed the public reads (quality trimming at Q25 with fastp, clone calling with MiXCR) and kept in-frame beta chains. Rows matching on CDR3 protein sequence are summarized as one entry with the most common DNA and genes. For this entry, the V and J calls and clone size follow TCRdb and not the study's own pipeline. The sample records under 55,000 distinct CDR3 sequences, 7.4% of which are singletons. The ten largest account for around 7.8% of the sample. CDR3 length: 16 amino acids, cysteine to phenylalanine. The retained sequence is limited to the CDR3, 48 bases, with the frame set at the first base. Between the V and J ends, shortened by 5 bases and 0 bases respectively, the junction contains 14 bases. As encoded in the germline V gene (reference sequence), CDR1 is SEHNR while CDR2 is FQNEAQ.

The receptor comes from a female donor with ankylosing spondylitis or in good health (not recorded which). The V and J segments used are TRBV7-9 and TRBJ2-1; the D gene is perhaps TRBD2, from 5 matching bases. The sample consisted of blood, either unsorted or a sorted T cell fraction (not recorded which). Here is the DNA: TGTGCCAGCAGCCTTTCGGCTGCGGGCTCCTACAATGAGCAGTTCTTC. Its translation is CASSLSAAGSYNEQFF.